This T cell receptor (beta chain) stems from a study of T cell repertoires in cytomegalovirus infection. Study background: Researchers turned to recently identified HLA-C-restricted CMV epitopes as well as well-studied HLA-B-restricted ones. TCR beta signatures that were public indicated CMV infection and matching HLA type. General study findings and limits: Based on cumulative public TCR beta family frequency, carriers of CMV plus the relevant HLA were identified. The response measured ex vivo was dominated by TCR beta clonotypes (HLA-C-restricted and CMV-specific).

Each CDR3 protein gets one entry after TCRdb re-called the reads with MiXCR. The sample carries 300,000 or so distinct CDR3 sequences, around a quarter recorded once. As to this clonotype: The antigen remains unidentified.

V gave up 1 base and J gave up 6 bases, with 10 bases separating them. The CDR3 totals 13 residues. Per germline, CDR1 SGHDN and CDR2 FVKESK. The chain employs TRBV14 and TRBJ2-7, with D perhaps matching TRBD2 (6 bases). The TCR originated in a human donor in good health (CMV status not recorded). Some clones in this sample may be carry-over from other donors' samples. The sample was cultured PBMCs, taken from culture after CMV antigen stimulation. The DNA of the CDR3 is TGTGCCAGCAGCCAAGCGGGAGCGGGCGAGCAGTACGTC. Translating it yields CASSQAGAGEQYV.